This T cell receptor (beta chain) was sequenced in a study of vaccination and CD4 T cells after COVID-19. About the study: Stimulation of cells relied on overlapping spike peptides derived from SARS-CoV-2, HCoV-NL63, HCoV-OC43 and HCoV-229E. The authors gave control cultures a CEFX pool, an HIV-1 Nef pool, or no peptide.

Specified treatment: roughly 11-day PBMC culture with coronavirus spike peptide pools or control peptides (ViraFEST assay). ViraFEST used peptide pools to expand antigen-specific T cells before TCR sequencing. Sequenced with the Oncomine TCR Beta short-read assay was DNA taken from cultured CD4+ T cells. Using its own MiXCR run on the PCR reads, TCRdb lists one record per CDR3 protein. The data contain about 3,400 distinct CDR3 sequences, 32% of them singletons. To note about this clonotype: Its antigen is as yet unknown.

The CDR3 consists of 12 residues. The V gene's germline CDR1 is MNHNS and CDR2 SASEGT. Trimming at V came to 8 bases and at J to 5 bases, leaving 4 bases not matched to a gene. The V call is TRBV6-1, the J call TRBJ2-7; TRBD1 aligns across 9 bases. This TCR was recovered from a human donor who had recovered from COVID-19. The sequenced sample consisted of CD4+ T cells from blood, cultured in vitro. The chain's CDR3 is CASRTGEDEQYF. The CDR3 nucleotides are TGTGCCAGCCGGACAGGGGAGGACGAGCAGTACTTC.